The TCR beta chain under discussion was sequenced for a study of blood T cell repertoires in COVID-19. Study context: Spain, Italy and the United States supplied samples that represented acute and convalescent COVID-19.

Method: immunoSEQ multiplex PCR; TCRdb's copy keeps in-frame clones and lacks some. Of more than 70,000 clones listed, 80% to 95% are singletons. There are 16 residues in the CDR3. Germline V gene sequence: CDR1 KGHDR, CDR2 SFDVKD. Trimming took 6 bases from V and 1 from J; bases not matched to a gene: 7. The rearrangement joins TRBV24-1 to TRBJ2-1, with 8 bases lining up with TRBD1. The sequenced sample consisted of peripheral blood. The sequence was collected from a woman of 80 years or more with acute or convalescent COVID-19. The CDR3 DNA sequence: TGTGCCACCAGTTGGTTGAGACAGGGGTCCTACAATGAGCAGTTCTTC. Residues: CATSWLRQGSYNEQFF.